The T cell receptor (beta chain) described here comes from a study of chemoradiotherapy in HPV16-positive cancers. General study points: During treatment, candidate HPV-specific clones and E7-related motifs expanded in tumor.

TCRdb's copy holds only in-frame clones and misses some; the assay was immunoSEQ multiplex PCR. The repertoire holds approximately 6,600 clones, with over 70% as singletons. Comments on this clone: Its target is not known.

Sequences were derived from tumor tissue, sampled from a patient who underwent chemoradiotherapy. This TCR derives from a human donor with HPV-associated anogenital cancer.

CDR3 protein: CASSISETVSGNTIYF. The CDR3 DNA reads as TGTGCCAGTAGTATCTCCGAGACAGTATCGGGAAACACCATATATTTT. The chain is built from TRBV19 and TRBJ1-3, with D perhaps TRBD1 (5 bases). This CDR3 contains 16 residues. Trimming shortened V by 3 bases and J by 4 bases, and 16 bases separated the two germline ends. From germline, CDR1 is LNHDA and CDR2 SQIVND (reference sequence).